This T cell receptor (beta chain) appears in the sequencing data of a study of CD8+ T cells in alopecia areata (dated by TCRdb to between 2018 and 2020). In the study overall: The treated patients took part in an open-label pilot trial in which moderate-to-severe alopecia areata was treated with oral tofacitinib at 5 to 10 mg twice daily. Patients received tofacitinib for 6 to 18 months and were then followed off drug for 6 months to check for delayed response and recurrence. Disease severity in treated patients was measured with the SALT score, which quantifies the percentage of affected scalp surface area. In both human patients and the C3H/HeJ mouse model, the study applied high-throughput TCRbeta sequencing to look at T cell clonal expansion in alopecia areata. Scalp tissue and sorted CD4+ and CD8+ peripheral blood T cells from patchy and totalis/universalis alopecia areata patients and from healthy controls were covered by human TCRbeta sequencing. Tofacitinib-treated patients had biopsies at baseline and at 4 and 24 weeks of treatment, with a later scalp biopsy in several patients. Scalp clonality was compared among normal scalp (n=4), patchy alopecia areata scalp (n=8), and alopecia totalis/universalis scalp (n=8). The RNA source kit depended on sample type: the PAXgene miRNA kit for fixed scalp, the miRNeasy kit for PBMCs, and the RNeasy kit for mouse skin. Amplification of TCRbeta CDR3 regions was done by immunoSEQ multiplex PCR using 35 Vbeta forward primers and 13 Jbeta reverse primers.

CDR1 is given as MDHEN and CDR2 as SYDVKM, both from the germline V gene. Here V drops 1 base and J drops 0 bases, and the junction holds 7 bases not matched to any gene. The CDR3 runs 18 residues from the cysteine to the phenylalanine. Only the CDR3 DNA stays, 54 bases, in frame from base 1. What the research found in general, with its limitations: Shared TCR sequences between patients were less evident than in mice, which may be partly attributable to HLA diversity in the patient population. Unlike mouse skin, which is dominated by gammadelta T cells, normal human skin has resident alphabeta T cells that are also sequenced, and this complicates analysis of the scalp TCR repertoire. Compared with normal scalp, lesional scalp had higher clonality and more expanded CD8+ clones, particularly in alopecia totalis/universalis, a pattern that suggests antigenic drive. Tofacitinib significantly lowered scalp clonality and the number of expanded CD8+ clones among the top 100 scalp clones. The treated cohort was small, with a single nonresponder, so links between baseline CD8+ expansion and response need larger studies. During tofacitinib treatment, many expanded lesional clones stuck around in both scalp and blood, and this persistence may partly explain why relapse happens after treatment is stopped.

Library prep was done by the immunoSEQ multiplex PCR assay. For TCR sequencing, RNA was extracted from every sample and reverse transcribed into cDNA to serve as template. SuperScript III was used to make first-strand cDNA, primed with a 2:1 mix of oligo-dT and random hexamers. Amplification bias was assessed with a synthetic immune receptor repertoire, and residual bias was removed computationally. Per the source publication's procedure: Raw reads were preprocessed to remove errors, and CDR3 was defined according to IMGT conventions as the region from the conserved cysteine to phenylalanine. Clonality was calculated as 1 minus Shannon entropy normalized by log2 of the number of productive unique TCRs. Scalp TCRbeta sequences were cross-referenced with sorted blood CD4 and CD8 repertoires so that the CD4 or CD8 identity of scalp clones could be inferred. TCRdb holds this immuneACCESS table with in-frame rearrangements only. Some clones are missing; in checked studies, unresolved V genes explain under half, and the rest has no known cause. V and J calls and clone size are as listed in that table; D and trimming were resolved from the DNA. The sample table records approximately 100,000 clones; 85% to 90% of these occur just once. In total, the top ten clones hold roughly 10% of the sample.

The treatment or condition label, as the study defines it: oral pan-JAK inhibitor, 5-10 mg twice daily. Peripheral blood and lesional scalp punch biopsies were obtained from patients with alopecia areata. PBMCs were separated by density centrifugation and stained for CD3, CD4 and CD8, after which CD4+ and CD8+ T cells were sorted on a FACSAria. About this clone: Its antigen target is currently unknown. One base away there is no much larger clone; base qualities are not given.

Sample: CD8+ T cells sorted from blood, taken around week 31, from a patient treated with tofacitinib. The chain couples TRBV28 to TRBJ2-1; TRBD2 agrees with 9 junctional bases. The receptor was isolated from a human donor with alopecia areata. In nucleotides, the sequence is TGTGCCAGCAGTTTATCTCCTGGACTAGCGCGCTCCTACAATGAGCAGTTCTTC. Its protein is CASSLSPGLARSYNEQFF.